What follows is one T cell receptor beta chain and its context. What this receptor recognizes is not known. Base-call qualities are not available, and no considerably larger clone is one nucleotide away. Whole blood was collected in K2EDTA tubes by collaborating institutions according to the institutions' own protocols. For TCRbeta analysis, collaborators shipped samples as frozen whole blood, isolated PBMCs, or DNA extracted from either of those sample types. The CDR3, cysteine through phenylalanine, is 14 amino acids long. Only the CDR3 DNA is retained, 42 bases long and in frame from the first base. V sheds 5 bases and J sheds 5 bases, leaving 15 bases between their ends. CDR1 SGHNT and CDR2 YENEEA are derived from the germline V gene. This record comes from a study of blood T cell repertoires in COVID-19 (dated by TCRdb to between 2020 and 2021). Background for the entire study: Samples from collaborators originated in the United States, Italy and Spain and spanned both the acute and convalescent phases of COVID-19. The material from the prospective study consisted of cDNA or gDNA derived from T cells, B-cell-depleted T cells, or PBMCs. Subjects who had been exposed to COVID-19, were actively infected with it, or had recovered from it provided the deeply sampled blood TCRbeta repertoires that made up the dataset. The repertoires were released in a freely available public database meant as a resource for research on the immune response to SARS-CoV-2. The samples were drawn from two sources: the first 160 participants of the ongoing ImmuneRACE study, and 950 to 1,500 subjects contributed by 6 global collaborators. The sample metadata nearly always contained a de-identified subject ID, COVID-19 status, age in years and sex. Where available, HLA class I and class II types were obtained from metadata supplied by the sample provider rather than from assay-based typing.

General study outcomes and caveats: The quantity of clinical and demographic metadata differed by source and by participant and was supplied without curation.

TCRbeta CDR3 regions were amplified from genomic DNA using the immunoSEQ Assay, a bias-controlled multiplex PCR. Turning to the authors' computational methods: The number of nucleated cells in each sample was estimated from the amplification of reference gene primers within the assay. To quantify the absolute abundance of each unique TCRbeta CDR3 rearrangement, sequence reads were collapsed and filtered. For each sample, productive Simpson clonality was calculated as the square root of Simpson's diversity index across productive rearrangements. Entries here come from immuneACCESS through TCRdb and include only in-frame sequences with V and J called. Some clones fail to appear in such tables; in the studies checked, an unresolved V gene covers under half of the shortfall, and the cause of the remainder is unknown. Clone size and the V and J calls come from that table; the DNA yielded D and trimming. In this sample the table shows roughly 110,000 clones, around four fifths of which occur a single time. 0.8% to 1% of the sample comes from the top ten.

The TCR comes from a woman between 65 and 79 years old with acute or convalescent COVID-19. Sequencing used peripheral blood. In this chain, TRBV11-3 is recombined with TRBJ1-1; the D gene lacks a confident call. In nucleotides, the sequence is TGTGCCAGCAGCCGTATAACCCGCGGGACTGAAGCTTTCTTT. This is translated as CASSRITRGTEAFF.